One and the same sample provided the 17 T cell receptor beta chains below, sequenced in a study of T cells after yellow fever vaccination. A single record per CDR3 protein comes from TCRdb applying MiXCR to the 5' RACE reads. Seen here are 120,000 or so distinct CDR3 sequences, about 8.4% observed once, and the top ten hold approximately 37%. Specimen: CD8+ T cells sorted from PBMCs, collected on the day of the yellow fever booster vaccination. The receptors derive from a young man who received the YFV17D yellow fever vaccine.

V is TRBV20-1 and J is TRBJ2-7; 9 nucleotides align to TRBD2. V was pared by 5 bases and J by 4 bases, with 3 bases of the junction left unmatched. CDR3 size: 12 residues. Per germline, CDR1 DFQATT and CDR2 SNEGSKA (reference sequence). The CDR3 reads CSARTSAYEQYF. CDR3 bases: TGCAGTGCTCGGACTAGCGCGTACGAGCAGTACTTC.

This clonotype has at least ten counts. The chain combines TRBV13 with TRBJ2-7; D not certain. V lost 5 bases and J 0 bases, leaving 8 bases between the germline ends. The CDR3 is made up of 13 amino acids. Germline lookup yields CDR1 PRHDT and CDR2 FYEKMQ (reference sequence). In DNA, the CDR3 is TGTGCCAGCAGCCACGGGTCCTCCTACGAGCAGTACTTC. It yields the protein CASSHGSSYEQYF.

This clonotype occurred a few times. The V and J genes are TRBV7-3 and TRBJ1-1, with a weak D call TRBD1 (6 bases). Deletions cut 3 bases from V and 0 bases from J, with 17 bases between. Germline V gives CDR1 SGHTA, CDR2 FQGTGA. The CDR3 covers 17 residues. The CDR3 region is CASSFSGGRIMNTEAFF. DNA for the CDR3: TGTGCCAGCAGCTTCTCCGGGGGGCGCATTATGAACACTGAAGCTTTCTTT.

This clonotype was detected a few times. This chain joins TRBV19 and TRBJ2-7; 10 nucleotides line up with TRBD2. Germline CDR1 reads LNHDA; CDR2 reads SQIVND (reference sequence). The trim removed 6 bases at V and 0 bases at J, leaving 5 bases unmatched. The CDR3 runs 15 residues. In DNA form, the CDR3 reads TGTGCCAGTAGCCCAGCGGGGGGGAGCTCCTACGAGCAGTACTTC. Translation: CASSPAGGSSYEQYF.

This clonotype was observed a few times. J is TRBJ2-7 and V is TRBV6-2 or TRBV6-3, with a weak D call TRBD1 (6 bases). The CDR3 length is 13 residues. Germline values: CDR1 MNHEY, CDR2 SVGEGT. V gave up 2 bases and J gave up 6 bases, with 11 bases separating them. The chain's CDR3 is CASSYTGMREQYV. CDR3 in DNA: TGTGCCAGCAGTTACACAGGGATGCGCGAGCAGTACGTC.

This clonotype was seen a handful of times. The rearrangement links TRBV20-1 to TRBJ2-3; D may be TRBD1 or TRBD2 (5 bases each). This CDR3 has 14 residues. V was clipped by 2 bases and J by 4 bases, with 13 bases between them. In germline, CDR1 is DFQATT, CDR2 SNEGSKA (reference sequence). The CDR3 reads CSARSGRVADTQYF. The CDR3 region has the DNA TGCAGTGCTAGAAGCGGCAGGGTGGCAGATACGCAGTATTTT.

This clonotype was detected a few times. J is TRBJ2-3 and V is TRBV7-9; D is possibly TRBD1 (6 bases). With 4 bases removed from V and 0 bases from J, the gap between germline ends came to 14 bases. The CDR3 extends over 16 amino acids. Germline V gene lookup returns CDR1 SEHNR and CDR2 FQNEAQ (reference sequence). CDR3 in DNA: TGTGCCAGCAGCTCTTTAGACAGGACTAGCACAGATACGCAGTATTTT. This gives the protein CASSSLDRTSTDTQYF.

This clonotype was seen only a few times. This chain links TRBV5-1 with TRBJ2-2, with 9 bases that match TRBD1. The CDR3 consists of 14 residues. V shed 3 bases, J shed 9 bases, and the junction held 6 bases outside the gene matches. CDR1 SGHRS and CDR2 YFSETQ come from the germline V gene. The DNA for the CDR3 is TGCGCCAGCAGCTCGGGACAGGGAAAAAGGGAGCTGTTTTTT. Encoded protein: CASSSGQGKRELFF.

J is TRBJ1-1 and V is TRBV18; D is perhaps TRBD1 (5 bases). The germline CDR1 and CDR2 sequences are KGHSH and LQKENI. V was pared by 4 bases and J by 4 bases, with 16 bases between. The CDR3 extends over 15 amino acids. CDR3: CASSQKTRGSTEAFF. In nucleotides, the CDR3 is TGTGCCAGCTCACAAAAGACAAGGGGAAGCACTGAAGCTTTCTTT.

This clonotype was detected a few times. The chain recombines TRBV14 with TRBJ1-3, with unresolved D. V lost 0 bases, J lost 1 base, and 4 bases lay in between. CDR3 length: 14 residues. The germline V gene encodes CDR1 SGHDN and CDR2 FVKESK. The DNA for the CDR3 is TGTGCCAGCAGCCAAGAGGAGTCTGGAAACACCATATATTTT. This encodes CASSQEESGNTIYF.

The J gene is TRBJ1-1, the V gene TRBV5-1; D is unclear. CDR1 and CDR2 from the germline V gene are SGHRS and YFSETQ. This CDR3 spans 16 amino acids. V was shortened by 1 base and J by 3 bases, with 16 bases between the two germline ends. DNA of the CDR3: TGCGCCAGCAGCTTGAAGGCTGGAGGCGGGTACACTGAAGCTTTCTTT. This gives the protein CASSLKAGGGYTEAFF.

This clonotype showed up many times. The V gene is TRBV7-2, the J gene TRBJ2-7; perhaps TRBD2 as D (6 bases). Deletions cut 5 bases from V and 5 bases from J, with 19 bases between. Germline-derived CDR1 and CDR2 are SGHTA and FQGNSA. The CDR3 loop spans 15 amino acids. The CDR3 loop reads CASSPLPGGTDEQYF. The CDR3 DNA sequence: TGTGCCAGCAGCCCTTTACCCGGCGGGACCGACGAGCAGTACTTC.

This clonotype was seen only a few times. The genes are TRBV6-5 and TRBJ1-1, with D uncertain. Germline loops: CDR1 MNHEY, CDR2 SVGAGI. The CDR3 is 14 residues long. V was clipped by 4 bases and J by 0 bases, with 9 bases between them. The CDR3 sequence is CASSSLTVNTEAFF. CDR3 in DNA: TGTGCCAGCAGTTCCCTGACCGTGAACACTGAAGCTTTCTTT.

In this sample, this clonotype turned up many times. V usage is TRBV7-8 and J usage is TRBJ2-7, with a weak D call TRBD2 (5 bases). The CDR3 extends over 14 amino acids. The V end lost 1 base, the J end lost 0 bases, and 7 bases lay between the germline ends. Per the germline V gene, CDR1 is SGHVS and CDR2 is FQNEAQ. CDR3 DNA: TGTGCCAGCAGCTTAGAAGGACTCTCCTACGAGCAGTACTTC. It codes for CASSLEGLSYEQYF.

A remark on this clonotype: This may stem from a read error, because a much larger clone lies one nucleotide away. The V call is TRBV7-6, the J call TRBJ2-7; TRBD1 might be the D (6 bases). CDR1 is SGHVS, CDR2 FNYEAQ, per germline. The CDR3 runs to 13 residues. CDR3 loop: CASTTGSSSEQYF. DNA of the CDR3: TGTGCCAGCACCACAGGGAGCTCCTCCGAGCAGTACTTC.

This chain connects TRBV10-3 to TRBJ2-1, with 12 bases lining up with TRBD2. Germline V gives CDR1 ENHRY, CDR2 SYGVKD. The CDR3 sequence is 14 residues long. V shed 10 bases, J shed 7 bases, and the junction held 8 bases outside the gene matches. DNA for the CDR3: TGTGCCACCTCTAGCGGGGGGGCCGCAAATGAGCAGTTCTTC. Its translation: CATSSGGAANEQFF.

This chain links TRBV5-6 with TRBJ2-3, with 7 bases matching TRBD1. This CDR3 spans 16 amino acids. Germline V lookup: CDR1 SGHDT, CDR2 YYEEEE. V trimming: 0 bases; J trimming: 6 bases; junction bases outside the gene matches: 10. In DNA form, the CDR3 reads TGTGCCAGCAGCTTGGCCACAGGGGCGGTGCGGGATACGCAGTATTTT. This gives the protein CASSLATGAVRDTQYF.